This entry concerns a single TCR beta chain. Its antigen specificity is not known. No much larger clone is present one base from it, and per-base qualities are unavailable. Library preparation employed 5' RACE. The data were produced on a NextSeq 500. In the TCR library protocol, a unique molecular identifier was attached to each TCR cDNA molecule so that PCR and sequencing errors could be corrected. As for the authors' bioinformatics: Decombinator tools were used for TCR identification, UMI-based error correction and CDR3 extraction. Expanded TCRs were defined as those above a frequency of 2 per 1,000, corresponding to the top 1% of the tumor frequency distribution. Expanded tumor TCRs statistically deemed absent (corrected P<0.05) from at least one tumor region were classed as regional, and all other expanded tumor TCRs were classed as ubiquitous. Renyi diversity was calculated using the R vegan package after each repertoire was subsampled 100 times to 5,000 TCRs. CDR3 similarity networks were built from amino acid triplet string-kernel similarity, with CDR3s being connected when pairwise similarity was above 0.82. TCRdb's own reprocessing of the public reads used fastp at Q25 and MiXCR and kept productive beta chains. Rows with a matching CDR3 protein are joined into one entry that keeps the most common DNA and genes. The V and J calls were determined by TCRdb, not by the authors. This sample holds 100,000 to 110,000 distinct CDR3 sequences; about 4.4% were observed only once. 21% of the sample goes to the ten largest clones.

The data stem from a study of spatial heterogeneity in lung cancer (dated by TCRdb to between 2018 and 2020). Context from the whole study: Beta-chain transcripts were consistently detected in greater numbers than alpha-chain transcripts, which likely reflects a higher abundance of beta-chain transcripts. TCR transcript counts in tumor regions correlated strongly with a T cell transcriptional module score from matched bulk RNA-seq. Nonsynonymous mutation counts, determined by whole-exome sequencing of tumor tissue, were related to TCR repertoire features. Both alpha and beta chains were TCR-sequenced in fewer than 250 tumor regions, 64 matched nontumor lung samples and over 55 PBMC samples obtained at surgery. In the raw uncorrected reads, each unique combination of TCR and UMI appeared on average more than ten times. TCR alpha and beta repertoires were quantitatively compared across multiple tumor regions, matched nontumor lung and blood in non-small cell lung cancer.

Broad study findings and their caveats: The number of expanded intratumoral alpha and beta TCRs correlated with the tumor nonsynonymous mutation count. TCR-seq coverage of tumor T cells was estimated to be only about 6.7% for alpha chains and 11% to 15% for beta chains. Confirming at a functional level the hypothesis that regional TCRs recognize regional mutations was considered to require additional single-cell paired TCR alpha and beta sequencing. Counts of ubiquitous and regional expanded TCRs correlated with counts of ubiquitous and regional nonsynonymous mutations, respectively.

The sample's time point label is to be understood as: sample taken at primary tumor resection. The donors were about 71 patients from the lung TRACERx cohort who had early-stage, untreated non-small cell lung cancer. Without any cell sorting, TCR sequencing was performed on whole RNA extracted either from tumor and nontumor lung tissue or from cryopreserved PBMC samples. Patients were selected for TCR sequencing only if sufficient RNA was available from at least two tumor regions. Before selection, tumor and adjacent nontumor lung specimens were reviewed by a lung pathologist. The germline V and J ends show losses of 5 bases and 8 bases respectively, and no gene match explains 6 bases of the junction. As encoded in the germline V gene, CDR1 is SQVTM while CDR2 is ANQGSEA. From the cysteine up to the phenylalanine, the CDR3 has a length of 12 residues. Of the read, only the CDR3 DNA is kept; its 36 bases are in frame from base 1.

In this chain, TRBV29-1 is recombined with TRBJ1-2; TRBD1 lines up with 9 middle nucleotides. This clonotype was sampled from a male donor with early-stage non-small cell lung cancer. Sequences were derived from lung tumor tissue, sampled at surgery. CDR3 loop: CSVPTGGKGYTF. The DNA is as follows: TGCAGCGTTCCGACAGGGGGTAAAGGCTACACCTTC. The reference TRBV29-1 and TRBJ1-2 proteins fill in what lies around the CDR3, so the full variable domain reads SAVISQKPSRDICQRGTSLTIQCQVDSQVTMMFWYRQQPGQSLTLIATANQGSEATYESGFVIDKFPISRPNLTFSTLTVSNMSPEDSSIYLCSVPTGGKGYTFGSGTRLTVV.